Each of the 16 T cell receptor beta chains below was sequenced from the same sample in a study of identical twins. Using its own MiXCR run on the 5' RACE reads, TCRdb lists one record per CDR3 protein. The sample includes 1.5 million to 2 million distinct CDR3 sequences, less than 40% seen only once; the top ten take 0.27%. The sample was cord blood. The receptors originated from a newborn girl in good health.

This clonotype has only a few counts. The chain recombines TRBV27 with TRBJ1-2; D is undetermined. The CDR3 has 15 residues. V dropped 6 bases and J dropped 4 bases, with 18 bases sitting between them. Germline V CDR1 and CDR2: MNHEY, SMNVEV (reference sequence). CDR3: CASRPPGQAGYGYTF. CDR3 DNA sequence: TGTGCCAGCAGACCCCCCGGGCAGGCGGGCTATGGCTACACCTTC.

This clonotype has more than one count but fewer than ten. The CDR3 DNA reads TGTGCCAGCAGCCCGCTTCTAGCGGGGGCCTCCTACGAGCAGTACTTC. Its translation is CASSPLLAGASYEQYF. The chain joins TRBV7-9 to TRBJ2-7; 10 bases match TRBD2. Germline CDR1 SEHNR, CDR2 FQNEAQ (reference sequence). Germline trimming cut 5 bases from V and 0 bases from J; bases unmatched to any gene: 7. The CDR3 has 16 amino acids.

The genes are TRBV7-2 and TRBJ2-1; 8 bases line up with TRBD2. The V segment lost 1 base and the J segment 4 bases; nucleotides outside the gene matches: 9. The germline CDR1 and CDR2 sequences are SGHTA and FQGNSA. The CDR3 contains 17 residues. CDR3 in amino acids: CASSLGGTGGGYNEQFF. CDR3 sequence (DNA): TGTGCCAGCAGCTTAGGGGGGACTGGCGGGGGGTACAATGAGCAGTTCTTC.

This clonotype was counted ten times or more. J is TRBJ1-2 and V is TRBV29-1, with 7 bases fitting TRBD1. Germline V lookup: CDR1 SQVTM, CDR2 ANQGSEA. The CDR3 runs 15 residues. Germline trimming cut 1 base from V and 4 bases from J; bases unmatched to any gene: 9. The CDR3 DNA follows: TGCAGCGTTGAAGGACAGGGATGGAGTGGCTATGGCTACACCTTC. Residues: CSVEGQGWSGYGYTF.

This clonotype was counted between two and nine times. The chain is built from TRBV7-2 and TRBJ2-1; the D gene is possibly TRBD2 (6 bases). Trimming shortened V by 2 bases and J by 2 bases, and 10 bases separated the two germline ends. Germline CDR1 is SGHTA and CDR2 is FQGNSA. CDR3 length equals 15 residues. Written as DNA, the CDR3 is TGTGCCAGCAGCTTATGGGGAGGCCCCTACAATGAGCAGTTCTTC. This sequence encodes CASSLWGGPYNEQFF. The full variable domain, in which reference TRBV7-2 and TRBJ2-1 provide the parts outside the CDR3, is GAGVSQSPSNKVTEKGKDVELRCDPISGHTALYWYRQSLGQGLEFLIYFQGNSAPDKSGLPSDRFSAERTGGSVSTLTIQRTQQEDSAVYLCASSLWGGPYNEQFFGPGTRLTVL.

This chain connects TRBV5-1 to TRBJ2-3; the D call may be TRBD1 or TRBD2 (5 bases each). This CDR3 has 14 residues. V was trimmed by 4 bases and J by 3 bases, leaving 12 bases between them. Germline V gene sequence: CDR1 SGHRS, CDR2 YFSETQ. The CDR3 DNA reads TGCGCCAGCAGCCGGGACCACCAAACAGATACGCAGTATTTT. This codes for CASSRDHQTDTQYF.

As concerns this clonotype: The junction differs from germline at one of its ends, possibly a read error. The chain has TRBV6-2 or TRBV6-3 and TRBJ2-5; D may correspond to TRBD1 or TRBD2 (6 bases each). This CDR3 region has 12 residues. Germline V gene lookup returns CDR1 MNHEY and CDR2 SVGEGT. CDR3 loop: CACSSGGNEQYF. The CDR3 DNA is TGTGCCTGCAGTTCCGGGGGCAATGAGCAGTACTTC.

This chain links TRBV20-1 with TRBJ2-2; 10 bases agree with TRBD1. Germline CDR1 DFQATT, CDR2 SNEGSKA (reference sequence). V dropped 6 bases and J dropped 7; count of bases not matched to a gene: 8. This CDR3 has 14 amino acids. CDR3 nucleotide sequence: TGCAGTGCAACGTGGACAGGGGGGAGCGGGGAGCTGTTTTTT. This gives the protein CSATWTGGSGELFF.

This clonotype was seen a handful of times. The chain has TRBV7-9 and TRBJ2-2, with 9 bases matching TRBD1. After removal of 7 bases from V and 4 bases from J, the junction contained 7 bases not matched to a gene. The CDR3 has 15 amino acids. From germline, CDR1 is SEHNR and CDR2 FQNEAQ (reference sequence). CDR3 residues: CASILNRGLTGELFF. CDR3 coding DNA: TGTGCCAGCATCCTTAACAGGGGGCTCACCGGGGAGCTGTTTTTT.

The rearrangement links TRBV28 to TRBJ1-5; D perhaps matches TRBD1 (5 bases). This CDR3 spans 16 amino acids. Germline-derived CDR1 and CDR2 are MDHEN and SYDVKM. V was shortened by 3 bases and J by 6 bases, with 18 bases between the two germline ends. This CDR3 is CASSLGHTVFVQPQHF. The CDR3 DNA follows: TGTGCCAGCAGTTTGGGGCACACTGTTTTCGTTCAGCCCCAGCATTTT.

The chain employs TRBV12-3 or TRBV12-4 and TRBJ2-3; maybe TRBD2 (6 bases). Trimming pared 7 bases from V and 0 bases from J, leaving 14 bases between. The CDR3 runs 15 residues. The CDR3 region is CASNLLGTSTDTQYF. The CDR3 DNA reads TGTGCCAGCAATCTCCTTGGGACTAGCACAGATACGCAGTATTTT.

The chain uses TRBV6-1 and TRBJ2-2, with D perhaps being TRBD1 or TRBD2 (5 bases each). Per germline, CDR1 MNHNS and CDR2 SASEGT. The CDR3 is made up of 14 amino acids. V lost 10 bases and J 0 bases, leaving 12 bases between the germline ends. As DNA, the CDR3 is TGTGCCACCCTATGGGGGACGAACACCGGGGAGCTGTTTTTT. Translating gives CATLWGTNTGELFF.

The CDR3: CSAREGGGGEAFF. CDR3 bases: TGCAGTGCTAGAGAGGGGGGCGGGGGTGAAGCTTTCTTT. The V call is TRBV20-1, the J call TRBJ1-1, with D possibly matching TRBD1 (6 bases). CDR1 and CDR2 from the germline V gene are DFQATT and SNEGSKA (reference sequence). The ends were cut back, 0 bases at V and 7 bases at J, with 12 bases in the middle. The length of the CDR3 is 13 residues.

The chain employs TRBV19 and TRBJ2-3, with a tentative D call TRBD1 (5 bases). The CDR3 has 14 residues. Germline V gives CDR1 LNHDA, CDR2 SQIVND (reference sequence). The V end lost 3 bases, the J end lost 3 bases, and 10 bases lay between the germline ends. The CDR3 is CASSIPQGTDTQYF. The CDR3 region has the DNA TGTGCCAGTAGTATCCCGCAGGGAACAGATACGCAGTATTTT.

This clonotype was observed a few times. This rearrangement joins TRBV10-3 to TRBJ1-1; TRBD1 is a possible D gene (6 bases). V was clipped by 7 bases and J by 2 bases, with 11 bases between them. Germline V gives CDR1 ENHRY, CDR2 SYGVKD. The CDR3 runs to 13 residues. CDR3 in DNA: TGTGCCATCAAACCGGGACATAACACTGAAGCTTTCTTT. Its translation is CAIKPGHNTEAFF.

This chain links TRBV7-2 with TRBJ1-1, with a possible D match to TRBD1 (6 bases). V shed 3 bases and J shed 5 bases, with 13 bases lying between them. Germline loops: CDR1 SGHTA, CDR2 FQGNSA. CDR3 size: 14 residues. The CDR3 bases are TGTGCCAGCAGCTTTTTCGGGACATATACTGAAGCTTTCTTT. It yields the protein CASSFFGTYTEAFF.